These 21 T cell receptor beta chains originate from one sample sequenced in a study of OX40 agonist ivuxolimab in advanced cancers. This table comes from immunoSEQ multiplex PCR, and its TCRdb copy is limited to in-frame clones, with some not included. The sample consists of some 67,000 clones, more than 70% of them appearing once. The specimen comprised CD4+ or CD8+ T cells sorted from blood, sampled in a trial of the OX40 agonist ivuxolimab. The origin of the receptors is an adult with an advanced solid tumor such as melanoma, head and neck, liver or kidney cancer.

The chain has TRBV5-1 and TRBJ2-1; TRBD2 matches 9 bases. From germline, CDR1 is SGHRS and CDR2 YFSETQ. This CDR3 has 15 residues. V was pared by 0 bases and J by 2 bases, with 0 bases of the junction left unmatched. Here the CDR3 DNA reads TGCGCCAGCAGCTTGGGACTAGCGGCCTACAATGAGCAGTTCTTC. It translates to CASSLGLAAYNEQFF. Filled out from reference TRBV5-1 and TRBJ2-1, the complete variable domain reads KAGVTQTPRYLIKTRGQQVTLSCSPISGHRSVSWYQQTPGQGLQFLFEYFSETQRNKGNFPGRFSGRQFSNSRSEMNVSTLELGDSALYLCASSLGLAAYNEQFFGPGTRLTVL.

This chain uses TRBV11-2 with TRBJ2-3; 15 bases line up with TRBD2. The CDR3 has 17 amino acids. CDR1 is SGHAT, CDR2 FQNNGV, per germline. J lost 5 bases, V lost 5 bases, and 8 bases had no gene match. CDR3: CASSPLRGLAGGDTQYF. CDR3 nucleotide sequence: TGTGCCAGCAGCCCTCTGAGGGGACTAGCGGGAGGAGATACGCAGTATTTT.

The rearrangement links TRBV10-1 to TRBJ2-7; a weak D match, TRBD1 (7 bases). Germline V gives CDR1 WNHNN, CDR2 SYGVQD (reference sequence). This CDR3 has 13 residues. Trimming removed 10 bases from V and 3 bases from J, with 16 bases in between. CDR3: CATFRQGLYEQYF. Here the CDR3 DNA reads TGCGCCACCTTCCGACAGGGACTCTACGAGCAGTACTTC.

The chain couples TRBV27 to TRBJ2-1, with 9 bases fitting TRBD1. Trimming at V came to 4 bases and at J to 10 bases, leaving 17 bases not matched to a gene. The CDR3 extends over 17 amino acids. The germline CDR1 and CDR2 sequences are MNHEY and SMNVEV (reference sequence). The CDR3, as DNA: TGTGCCAGCAGTTCCCACCCGGGGACAGGGAAAGGGATAGAGCAGTTCTTC. This codes for CASSSHPGTGKGIEQFF.

The J gene is TRBJ2-5, the V gene TRBV11-2; 9 bases are shared with TRBD2. Germline lookup yields CDR1 SGHAT and CDR2 FQNNGV. This CDR3 comprises 15 residues. Trimming at V came to 6 bases and at J to 1 base, leaving 6 bases not matched to a gene. The CDR3 region is CASSWAGGPQETQYF. For the CDR3, the DNA is TGTGCCAGCAGTTGGGCGGGGGGGCCCCAAGAGACCCAGTACTTC. Supplemented by reference TRBV11-2 and TRBJ2-5, the full variable domain reads EAGVAQSPRYKIIEKRQSVAFWCNPISGHATLYWYQQILGQGPKLLIQFQNNGVVDDSQLPKDRFSAERLKGVDSTLKIQPAKLEDSAVYLCASSWAGGPQETQYFGPGTRLLVL.

This clone was found a few times. This sequence joins TRBV18 and TRBJ2-7; tentatively, D is TRBD2 (6 bases). V dropped 3 bases and J dropped 5 bases, with 11 bases sitting between them. There are 13 residues in the CDR3. Germline CDR1 and CDR2: KGHSH and LQKENI. The CDR3 spells CASSPGLADEQYF. CDR3 bases: TGTGCCAGCTCACCGGGATTAGCGGACGAGCAGTACTTC. The full variable domain, in which reference TRBV18 and TRBJ2-7 provide the parts outside the CDR3, is NAGVMQNPRHLVRRRGQEARLRCSPMKGHSHVYWYRQLPEEGLKFMVYLQKENIIDESGMPKERFSAEFPKEGPSILRIQQVVRGDSAAYFCASSPGLADEQYFGPGTRLTVT.

This chain uses TRBV6-5 with TRBJ2-2, with D perhaps TRBD1 (5 bases). The CDR3 sequence is 15 residues long. Germline V gives CDR1 MNHEY, CDR2 SVGAGI. The V and J ends lost 4 bases and 6 bases respectively, with 15 bases between them. The DNA of the CDR3 is TGTGCCAGCAGTTTCCATCAGGGATCCTCCGGGGAGCTGTTTTTT. Its translation: CASSFHQGSSGELFF.

The genes are TRBV11-2 and TRBJ2-1; 7 bases line up with TRBD2. This CDR3 spans 12 amino acids. From germline, CDR1 is SGHAT and CDR2 FQNNGV. V lost 4 bases and J lost 9; bases outside the gene matches: 3. CDR3 loop: CASSSWGGEQFF. CDR3 nucleotides: TGTGCCAGCAGCTCCTGGGGGGGTGAGCAGTTCTTC.

This CDR3 is CASSFLGRVGEQYF. The CDR3 DNA reads as TGTGCCAGCAGTTTCCTTGGCAGGGTGGGCGAGCAGTACTTC. The J gene is TRBJ2-7, the V gene TRBV28; D might be TRBD1 (5 bases). V was shortened by 3 bases and J by 6 bases, with 15 bases between the two germline ends. CDR1 and CDR2 from the germline V gene are MDHEN and SYDVKM. The CDR3 has 14 amino acids.

This sequence joins TRBV6-1 and TRBJ2-3; no firm D call. The CDR3 covers 11 residues. Germline V gene sequence: CDR1 MNHNS, CDR2 SASEGT. Trimming stripped 9 bases from V and 3 bases from J, with 7 bases between. CDR3 amino acids: CASSRTDTQYF. CDR3 nucleotides: TGTGCCAGTTCGAGGACAGATACGCAGTATTTT.

The genes are TRBV5-4 and TRBJ1-2, with 7 bases aligning to TRBD1. The V segment lost 0 bases and the J segment 2 bases; nucleotides outside the gene matches: 4. The CDR3 has 15 amino acids. Germline assignment: CDR1 SGHNT and CDR2 YYREEE (reference sequence). Written as DNA, the CDR3 is TGTGCCAGCAGCTTGGGGGACAGACCCAACTATGGCTACACCTTC. It is translated as CASSLGDRPNYGYTF.

The chain recombines TRBV27 with TRBJ2-5; D unresolved. Germline lookup yields CDR1 MNHEY and CDR2 SMNVEV (reference sequence). The germline V and J ends were trimmed by 3 bases and 1 base, with 3 bases remaining between them. The CDR3 spans 12 residues. The CDR3 protein is CASSFVQETQYF. The CDR3 region has the DNA TGTGCCAGCAGTTTCGTCCAAGAGACCCAGTACTTC.

Remarks on this clone: A junction end diverges from the germline sequence, so it may reflect a read error. This chain links TRBV19 with TRBJ1-5; TRBD1 agrees at 7 bases. Germline CDR1 and CDR2: LNHDA and SQIVND (reference sequence). The CDR3 runs to 16 residues. Here the CDR3 DNA reads TGTGCCAGTGGTATTAGGTCAGGGGGGCCCCATCAGCCCCAGCATTTT. This translates into CASGIRSGGPHQPQHF.

The chain links TRBV4-2 to TRBJ1-5; D uncertain. The CDR3 loop spans 16 amino acids. Trimming shortened V by 0 bases and J by 3 bases, and 12 bases separated the two germline ends. The V gene's germline CDR1 is LGHNA and CDR2 YNFKEQ. The CDR3 DNA sequence: TGTGCCAGCAGCCAAGATCCTGGGGATTTCAATCAGCCCCAGCATTTT. This sequence encodes CASSQDPGDFNQPQHF.

J is TRBJ2-7 and V is TRBV29-1, with D perhaps TRBD1 (5 bases). This CDR3 is built from 13 residues. Germline CDR1 is SQVTM and CDR2 is ANQGSEA. Trimming shortened V by 7 bases and J by 3 bases, and 16 bases separated the two germline ends. The chain's CDR3 is CSATGYGVYEQYF. In nucleotides, the CDR3 is TGCAGCGCCACAGGATACGGTGTCTACGAGCAGTACTTC.

V gene TRBV27 combines with J gene TRBJ1-2; a weak D match, TRBD1 (5 bases). V dropped 0 bases and J dropped 7 bases, with 15 bases sitting between them. Germline V gives CDR1 MNHEY, CDR2 SMNVEV (reference sequence). This CDR3 is 15 amino acids long. The CDR3: CASSLSGAALGGYTF. The DNA for the CDR3 is TGTGCCAGCAGTTTATCCGGGGCGGCTTTAGGTGGCTACACCTTC.

This clone is a singleton in its sample. The CDR3: CASSRITGEKLFF. CDR3 DNA: TGTGCCAGCAGCCGTATTACTGGCGAAAAACTGTTTTTT. The chain is built from TRBV11-3 and TRBJ1-4; unclear D gene. The germline CDR1 and CDR2 sequences are SGHNT and YENEEA. The CDR3 runs 13 residues. V lost 5 bases and J 8 bases, leaving 12 bases between the germline ends.

The V call is TRBV7-2, the J call TRBJ1-2, with TRBD1 matching over 7 bases. J gave up 4 bases and V 5 bases, and 19 bases lay outside the gene matches. Germline lookup yields CDR1 SGHTA and CDR2 FQGNSA. The CDR3 is 18 amino acids. The CDR3 is CASSPGSLGTAKPYGYTF. DNA for the CDR3: TGTGCCAGCAGCCCGGGTAGTCTCGGGACAGCCAAACCCTATGGCTACACCTTC.

This chain connects TRBV14 to TRBJ2-7; D is ambiguous. In germline, CDR1 is SGHDN, CDR2 FVKESK. CDR3 length equals 13 residues. V lost 0 bases and J lost 5, with 8 bases in between. CDR3 sequence reads: CASSQDVWDEQYF. In DNA form, the CDR3 reads TGTGCCAGCAGCCAAGATGTGTGGGACGAGCAGTACTTC.

The chain employs TRBV27 and TRBJ1-1; perhaps TRBD1 as D (5 bases). Trimming removed 6 bases from V and 0 bases from J, with 8 bases in between. The CDR3 runs 13 residues. CDR1 MNHEY and CDR2 SMNVEV come from the germline V gene (reference sequence). The CDR3 DNA is TGTGCCAGCAGAGGACACTTGAACACTGAAGCTTTCTTT. Residues: CASRGHLNTEAFF.

The chain employs TRBV5-5 and TRBJ1-1, with D unclear. The CDR3 length is 13 residues. Germline V CDR1 and CDR2: SGHKS, YYEKEE (reference sequence). V was cut by 2 bases and J by 1 base, with 6 bases left in between. The CDR3 protein is CASSLWENTEAFF. In DNA, the CDR3 is TGTGCCAGCAGCTTATGGGAGAACACTGAAGCTTTCTTT.